This T cell receptor (beta chain) appears in the sequencing data of a study of T-cell reconstitution after alpha-beta-depleted transplantation in children. This clonotype occurred many times. V lost 3 bases and J lost 2, with 8 bases in between. The CDR3 has 14 amino acids. Unique molecular identifiers were built into the TCRbeta library. TCRdb re-called the PCR reads with MiXCR, one entry per CDR3 protein. The sample has about 500,000 distinct CDR3 sequences, approximately 10% seen once; the top ten hold 11% to 15%. V usage is TRBV12-3 or TRBV12-4 and J usage is TRBJ2-4; a possible D gene is TRBD1 (6 bases). Sequencing was performed on PBMCs, mostly from graft donor cells, taken 180 days after TCRalphabeta/CD19-depleted stem cell transplant. This TCR derives from a female patient between 2 and 15 years old who had a stem cell transplant for aplastic anemia, so the T cells may come from the graft donor. CDR3 coding DNA: TGTGCCAGCAGTTTCAGGGGACCCAAAAACATTCAGTACTTC. This translates into CASSFRGPKNIQYF.